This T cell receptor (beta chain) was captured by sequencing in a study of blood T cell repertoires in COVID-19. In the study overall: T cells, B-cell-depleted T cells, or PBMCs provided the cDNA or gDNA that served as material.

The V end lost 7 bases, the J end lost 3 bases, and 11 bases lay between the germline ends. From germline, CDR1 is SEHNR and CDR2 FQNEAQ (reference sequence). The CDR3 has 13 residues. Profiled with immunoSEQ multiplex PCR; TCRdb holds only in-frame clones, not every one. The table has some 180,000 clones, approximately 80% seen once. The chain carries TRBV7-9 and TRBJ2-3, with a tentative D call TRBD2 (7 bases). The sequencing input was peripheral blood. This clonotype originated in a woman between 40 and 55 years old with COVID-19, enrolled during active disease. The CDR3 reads CASNRGATDTQYF. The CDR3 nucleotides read TGTGCCAGCAACCGGGGGGCAACAGATACGCAGTATTTT.